This TCR beta chain is drawn from a study of T cell repertoires in cytomegalovirus infection (dated by TCRdb to between 2018 and 2020). Study-wide context: Because public TCR beta signatures pointed to carriage of CMV infection together with the matching HLA type, the HLA type of each donor mattered for the analysis.

Sequenced on an Illumina HiSeq 1500. The raw public reads went through TCRdb reprocessing: fastp at Q25, MiXCR clone calling, in-frame beta chains kept. One record per CDR3 amino acid sequence lists the most common genes and DNA. In all, the sample holds about 530,000 distinct CDR3 sequences, and more than 20% of those were seen once. The biggest ten clones account for less than 15% of the sample. CDR1 SGHNT and CDR2 YENEEA were looked up in the germline V gene. Cut back by 5 bases and 4 bases, the V and J ends lie 14 bases apart. From the cysteine through the phenylalanine, the CDR3 covers 14 amino acids. Only the CDR3 part of the read is kept: 42 bases, read in frame from the first base. Study-wide findings and limitations: In the ex vivo response, HLA-C-restricted CMV-specific TCR beta clonotypes were dominant, and in two of eight donors the single most frequent clonotype came from this HLA-C-restricted group. In both this cohort and an independent cohort of some 370 donors, the cumulative frequency of public TCR beta family members distinguished carriers of CMV infection plus the relevant HLA type.

This clonotype was observed a few times. Its antigen is not yet known. Base qualities are not at hand, and no much larger clone is one base apart. Material: PBMCs. The chain is encoded by TRBV11-3 joined to TRBJ1-1; the D gene is perhaps TRBD1, from 5 matching bases. The receptor comes from a human donor in good health (CMV status not recorded). Some clones in this sample may be carry-over from other donors' samples. Here is the DNA: TGTGCCAGCAGCCCCGGGACGTTCACCACTGAAGCTTTCTTT. This encodes CASSPGTFTTEAFF.